Each of the 23 T cell receptor beta chains below was sequenced from the same sample in a study of blood T cell repertoires in COVID-19. Data came from immunoSEQ multiplex PCR; TCRdb stores just in-frame clones and leaves some out. The table lists approximately 450,000 clones, approximately 90% of them singletons. The sequencing input was PBMCs or T cells enriched from blood (not recorded which). The receptors come from a man aged 25 to 45 who had recovered from COVID-19.

The rearrangement links TRBV11-2 to TRBJ2-5; 8 bases are shared with TRBD2. The length of the CDR3 is 16 residues. V dropped 0 bases and J dropped 7; count of bases not matched to a gene: 10. CDR1 SGHAT and CDR2 FQNNGV come from the germline V gene. The DNA for the CDR3 is TGTGCCAGCAGCTTAGAGCTAGCGGGCACCGTAGGGACCCAGTACTTC. Its translation: CASSLELAGTVGTQYF.

The gene calls are TRBV30 and TRBJ2-1, with TRBD2 identical over 11 bases. Trimming at V came to 2 bases and at J to 7 bases, leaving 4 bases not matched to a gene. The CDR3 loop spans 14 amino acids. Germline assignment: CDR1 GTSNPN and CDR2 SVGIG (reference sequence). Here the CDR3 reads CAWSTSGSWNEQFF. In DNA, the CDR3 is TGTGCCTGGAGTACTAGCGGGAGTTGGAATGAGCAGTTCTTC.

This rearrangement joins TRBV29-1 to TRBJ1-2; D is unresolved. With 2 bases removed from V and 8 bases from J, the gap between germline ends came to 9 bases. CDR1 is SQVTM and CDR2 is ANQGSEA in the germline V gene. The CDR3 covers 11 residues. The CDR3 spells CSVEFGDGYTF. The CDR3, as DNA: TGCAGCGTTGAATTTGGAGACGGCTACACCTTC.

The chain employs TRBV19 and TRBJ2-3; 7 nucleotides agree with TRBD2. CDR1 is LNHDA and CDR2 is SQIVND in the germline V gene (reference sequence). Trimming cost V 10 bases and J 2 bases; bases outside gene matches: 6. The CDR3 spans 13 residues. The CDR3 is CATGLGNTDTQYF. The CDR3 DNA is TGTGCCACCGGACTAGGCAACACAGATACGCAGTATTTT.

The chain uses TRBV28 and TRBJ1-2, with TRBD1 matching over 9 bases. CDR1 MDHEN and CDR2 SYDVKM come from the germline V gene. CDR3 length: 16 amino acids. V lost 1 base, J lost 4 bases, and 7 bases stayed unmatched. The CDR3 region has the DNA TGTGCCAGCAGTTTATCATCGGGACAGGGTGGCTATGGCTACACCTTC. Translating gives CASSLSSGQGGYGYTF.

This clone was picked up one time. The J gene is TRBJ2-1, the V gene TRBV19; perhaps TRBD1 as D (7 bases). V was cut by 6 bases and J by 5 bases, with 17 bases left in between. CDR3 size: 15 residues. Germline CDR1 and CDR2: LNHDA and SQIVND (reference sequence). The CDR3 protein is CASRPAGQKHNEQFF. DNA for the CDR3: TGTGCCAGTAGGCCCGCGGGACAGAAGCACAATGAGCAGTTCTTC.

The rearrangement joins TRBV11-3 to TRBJ2-1; D is unresolved. Germline values: CDR1 SGHNT, CDR2 YENEEA. There are 13 residues in the CDR3. The V gene lost 3 bases and the J gene lost 4 bases, with 7 bases spanning the gap. CDR3 DNA: TGTGCCAGCAGCTTGCGAGAGTACAATGAGCAGTTCTTC. This sequence encodes CASSLREYNEQFF.

Of note for this clone: One end of the junction is discordant with germline, which a read error may explain. The CDR3 DNA sequence: TGTGCCAGCGCACCGACCGAGGGGGATTCACCCCTCCACTTT. It yields the protein CASAPTEGDSPLHF. The genes are TRBV18 and TRBJ1-6, with TRBD1 as a possible D gene (6 bases). The germline V gene has CDR1 KGHSH and CDR2 LQKENI. The CDR3 is 14 amino acids.

This chain uses TRBV11-2 with TRBJ2-1, with unresolved D. The CDR3 runs to 11 residues. Trimming removed 2 bases from V and 10 bases from J, with 6 bases in between. The germline gives CDR1 SGHAT, CDR2 FQNNGV. The CDR3, as DNA: TGTGCCAGCAGCTTATACTGGGAGCAGTTCTTC. Translated, it gives CASSLYWEQFF.

The chain is built from TRBV5-1 and TRBJ1-2, with 9 bases fitting TRBD1. The CDR3 contains 14 residues. CDR1 and CDR2 (germline): SGHRS, YFSETQ. V lost 5 bases to trimming and J lost 7 bases; unmatched junction nucleotides: 9. CDR3 sequence (DNA): TGCGCCAGCAGTCCACAGGGGGCGCAAGGTGGCTACACCTTC. Translation gives CASSPQGAQGGYTF. Full variable domain (missing parts from reference TRBV5-1 and TRBJ1-2): KAGVTQTPRYLIKTRGQQVTLSCSPISGHRSVSWYQQTPGQGLQFLFEYFSETQRNKGNFPGRFSGRQFSNSRSEMNVSTLELGDSALYLCASSPQGAQGGYTFGSGTRLTVV.

The chain employs TRBV11-2 and TRBJ1-5; D is unresolved. Germline values: CDR1 SGHAT, CDR2 FQNNGV. V was pared by 5 bases and J by 1 base, with 15 bases between. The length of the CDR3 is 16 residues. The CDR3 DNA sequence: TGTGCCAGCAGCCGAGGCGGGAGCTGGAGCAATCAGCCCCAGCATTTT. It specifies CASSRGGSWSNQPQHF.

V gene TRBV19 combines with J gene TRBJ1-2; 8 bases match TRBD1. Germline CDR1 LNHDA, CDR2 SQIVND (reference sequence). Trimming removed 7 bases from V and 2 bases from J; junction bases left unmatched: 6. The CDR3 extends over 14 amino acids. DNA of the CDR3: TGTGCCAGTACACCGGGACAGGAGAACTATGGCTACACCTTC. Its translation is CASTPGQENYGYTF. The complete variable domain, with remaining parts taken from reference TRBV19 and TRBJ1-2, reads DGGITQSPKYLFRKEGQNVTLSCEQNLNHDAMYWYRQDPGQGLRLIYYSQIVNDFQKGDIAEGYSVSREKKESFPLTVTSAQKNPTAFYLCASTPGQENYGYTFGSGTRLTVV.

Only a few counts were recorded for this clone. The chain combines TRBV7-6 with TRBJ2-7; D ambiguous. Trimming stripped 2 bases from V and 5 bases from J, with 4 bases between. Germline assignment: CDR1 SGHVS and CDR2 FNYEAQ. The CDR3 loop spans 11 amino acids. CDR3 coding DNA: TGTGCCAGCAGCTTATCCAACGAGCAGTACTTC. It specifies CASSLSNEQYF.

V is TRBV15 and J is TRBJ1-1, with TRBD1 identical over 7 bases. Germline assignment: CDR1 LNHNV and CDR2 YYDKDF (reference sequence). V lost 1 base and J lost 5; bases outside the gene matches: 7. This CDR3 region has 15 residues. The CDR3 loop reads CATSRVSTGKTEAFF. The CDR3 region has the DNA TGTGCCACCAGCAGAGTCTCGACAGGGAAGACTGAAGCTTTCTTT.

This rearrangement joins TRBV2 to TRBJ1-1, with D possibly matching TRBD1 (6 bases). Deletions cut 5 bases from V and 0 bases from J, with 10 bases between. Germline CDR1 is SNHLY and CDR2 is FYNNEI. CDR3 length: 14 amino acids. As DNA, the CDR3 is TGTGCCAGCAGTCAGGACAGTTTGAACACTGAAGCTTTCTTT. It is translated as CASSQDSLNTEAFF. Together with reference TRBV2 and TRBJ1-1, the CDR3 gives the full variable domain: EPEVTQTPSHQVTQMGQEVILRCVPISNHLYFYWYRQILGQKVEFLVSFYNNEISEKSEIFDDQFSVERPDGSNFTLKIRSTKLEDSAMYFCASSQDSLNTEAFFGQGTRLTVV.

V is TRBV28 and J is TRBJ1-1, with 7 bases aligning to TRBD1. With V trimmed by 8 bases and J by 6 bases, 9 bases remained unmatched. The CDR3 loop spans 13 amino acids. CDR1 is MDHEN, CDR2 SYDVKM, per germline. The CDR3 here is CASSRADRAEAFF. The CDR3 bases are TGTGCCAGCTCCCGGGCCGACAGGGCTGAAGCTTTCTTT.

V gene TRBV25-1 combines with J gene TRBJ1-3; no firm D call. The CDR3 runs 15 residues. V lost 6 bases and J lost 0, with 12 bases in between. Germline V gene lookup returns CDR1 MGHDK and CDR2 SYGVNS. The CDR3 sequence: CASSEPVSSGNTIYF. CDR3 nucleotide sequence: TGTGCCAGCAGCGAACCGGTTAGCTCTGGAAACACCATATATTTT. Looking up the rest from reference TRBV25-1 and TRBJ1-3 gives the full variable domain: EADIYQTPRYLVIGTGKKITLECSQTMGHDKMYWYQQDPGMELHLIHYSYGVNSTEKGDLSSESTVSRIRTEHFPLTLESARPSHTSQYLCASSEPVSSGNTIYFGEGSWLTVV.

V gene TRBV12-3 or TRBV12-4 combines with J gene TRBJ2-7; D ambiguous. Trimming shortened V by 6 bases and J by 3 bases, and 9 bases separated the two germline ends. This CDR3 has 12 residues. CDR3 coding DNA: TGTGCCAGCAGCCCTACTCTCTACGAGCAGTACTTC. Its protein is CASSPTLYEQYF.

The chain uses TRBV6-1 and TRBJ2-5; D not resolved. V was shortened by 1 base and J by 4 bases, with 10 bases between the two germline ends. The CDR3 extends over 14 amino acids. Germline CDR1 is MNHNS and CDR2 is SASEGT. This chain's CDR3 is CASSEGLILETQYF. CDR3 sequence (DNA): TGTGCCAGCAGTGAAGGTCTTATCTTAGAGACCCAGTACTTC.

This clone appeared a single time. The chain carries TRBV7-9 and TRBJ2-1; tentative D call: TRBD2 (5 bases). CDR3 length: 17 amino acids. Per germline, CDR1 SEHNR and CDR2 FQNEAQ (reference sequence). The V end lost 0 bases, the J end lost 4 bases, and 16 bases lay between the germline ends. The CDR3 loop reads CASSLALSSGKYNEQFF. In DNA form, the CDR3 reads TGTGCCAGCAGCTTAGCGTTATCCAGCGGCAAGTACAATGAGCAGTTCTTC.

The chain links TRBV14 to TRBJ2-1; D unresolved. Germline values: CDR1 SGHDN, CDR2 FVKESK. V was cut by 5 bases and J by 9 bases, with 8 bases left in between. The CDR3 length is 11 residues. The CDR3 sequence is CASSIYGEQFF. Here the CDR3 DNA reads TGTGCCAGCAGCATCTATGGTGAGCAGTTCTTC.

This chain links TRBV5-1 with TRBJ2-1; the D is unclear. V shed 5 bases and J shed 9 bases, with 15 bases lying between them. Germline V gene lookup returns CDR1 SGHRS and CDR2 YFSETQ. There are 13 residues in the CDR3. The CDR3 is CASRPATEFEQFF. The CDR3 DNA is TGCGCCAGCAGGCCGGCGACGGAGTTTGAGCAGTTCTTC.

Concerning this clone: Other DNA sequences in this specimen translate into the identical CDR3. The V call is TRBV3-1 (or the pseudogene TRBV3-2), the J call TRBJ2-7; possible D gene TRBD2, 7 bases. The CDR3 consists of 15 residues. Trimming removed 1 base at V and 2 bases at J, with 12 bases between. Germline V CDR1 and CDR2: LGHDT, YNNKEL (reference sequence). This chain's CDR3 is CASSQGGGGPYEQYF. DNA of the CDR3: TGTGCCAGCAGCCAAGGGGGAGGGGGTCCCTACGAGCAGTACTTC.